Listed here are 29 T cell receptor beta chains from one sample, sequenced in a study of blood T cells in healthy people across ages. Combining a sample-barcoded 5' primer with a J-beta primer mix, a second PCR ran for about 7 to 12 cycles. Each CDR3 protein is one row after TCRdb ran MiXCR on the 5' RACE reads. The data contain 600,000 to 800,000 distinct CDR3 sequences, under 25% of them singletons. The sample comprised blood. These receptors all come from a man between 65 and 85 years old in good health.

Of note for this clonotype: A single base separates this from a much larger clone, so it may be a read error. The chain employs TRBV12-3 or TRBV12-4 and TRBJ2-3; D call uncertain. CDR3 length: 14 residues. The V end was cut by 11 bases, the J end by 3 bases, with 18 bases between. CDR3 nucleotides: TGTGCCGGCAAATTAGACAAGGGAACAGATACGCAGTATTTT. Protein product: CAGKLDKGTDTQYF.

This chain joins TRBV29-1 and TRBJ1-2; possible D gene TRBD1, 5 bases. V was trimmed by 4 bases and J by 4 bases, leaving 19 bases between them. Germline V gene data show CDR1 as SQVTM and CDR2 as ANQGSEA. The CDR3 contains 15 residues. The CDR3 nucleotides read TGCAGCGTTGGGGGTCTAATCGGGGGTATCTATGGCTACACCTTC. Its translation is CSVGGLIGGIYGYTF.

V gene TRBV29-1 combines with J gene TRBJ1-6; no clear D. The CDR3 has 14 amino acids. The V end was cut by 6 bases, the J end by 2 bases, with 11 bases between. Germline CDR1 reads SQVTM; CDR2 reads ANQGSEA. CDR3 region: CSVKDGAYNSPLHF. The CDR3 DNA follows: TGCAGCGTAAAGGACGGAGCCTATAATTCACCCCTCCACTTT.

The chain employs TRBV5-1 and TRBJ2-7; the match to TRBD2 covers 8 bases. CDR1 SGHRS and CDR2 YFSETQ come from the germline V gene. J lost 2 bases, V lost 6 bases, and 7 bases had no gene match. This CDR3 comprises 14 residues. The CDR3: CASTPAGGTYEQYF. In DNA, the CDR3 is TGCGCCAGCACCCCGGCGGGAGGCACCTACGAGCAGTACTTC.

CDR3 coding DNA: TGTGCCAGCAGTTTAGAGGGAGGGCCGTTTTACACCGGGGAGCTGTTTTTT. Amino acid sequence: CASSLEGGPFYTGELFF. The chain is built from TRBV27 and TRBJ2-2; 7 nucleotides match TRBD2. J was trimmed by 3 bases and V by 2 bases; bases with no gene match: 9. CDR1 is MNHEY and CDR2 is SMNVEV in the germline V gene (reference sequence). The CDR3 is 17 amino acids.

The CDR3 protein is CASSLAGENEQYF. In DNA form, the CDR3 reads TGTGCCAGCAGTTTAGCGGGAGAAAACGAGCAGTACTTC. The chain recombines TRBV25-1 with TRBJ2-7, with 9 bases aligning to TRBD2. The CDR3 covers 13 residues. V shed 5 bases, J shed 5 bases, and the junction held 4 bases outside the gene matches. Germline-derived CDR1 and CDR2 are MGHDK and SYGVNS.

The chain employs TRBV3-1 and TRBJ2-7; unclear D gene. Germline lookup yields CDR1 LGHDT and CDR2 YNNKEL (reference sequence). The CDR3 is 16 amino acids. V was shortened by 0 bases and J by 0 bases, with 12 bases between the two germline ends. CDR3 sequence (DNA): TGTGCCAGCAGCCAAGATCACGGAACCCCCTCCTACGAGCAGTACTTC. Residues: CASSQDHGTPSYEQYF.

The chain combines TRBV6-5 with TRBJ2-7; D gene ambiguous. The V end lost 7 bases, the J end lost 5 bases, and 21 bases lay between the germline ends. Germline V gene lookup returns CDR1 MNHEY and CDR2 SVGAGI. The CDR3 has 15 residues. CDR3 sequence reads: CASIPRGLPNDEQYF. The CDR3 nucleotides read TGTGCCAGCATCCCACGAGGTCTACCAAACGACGAGCAGTACTTC.

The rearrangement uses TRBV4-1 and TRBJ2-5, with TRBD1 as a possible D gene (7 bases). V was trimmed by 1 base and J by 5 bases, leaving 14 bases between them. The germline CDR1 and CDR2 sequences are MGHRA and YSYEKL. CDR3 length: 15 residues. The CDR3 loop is CASSQVRTGGETQYF. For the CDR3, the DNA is TGCGCCAGCAGCCAAGTAAGGACAGGAGGGGAGACCCAGTACTTC.

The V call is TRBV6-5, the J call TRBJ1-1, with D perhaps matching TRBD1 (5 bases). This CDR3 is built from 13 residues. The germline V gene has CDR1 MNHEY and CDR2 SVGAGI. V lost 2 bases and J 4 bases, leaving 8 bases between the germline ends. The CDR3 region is CASSYRGVTEAFF. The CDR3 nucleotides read TGTGCCAGCAGTTACCGAGGGGTCACTGAAGCTTTCTTT.

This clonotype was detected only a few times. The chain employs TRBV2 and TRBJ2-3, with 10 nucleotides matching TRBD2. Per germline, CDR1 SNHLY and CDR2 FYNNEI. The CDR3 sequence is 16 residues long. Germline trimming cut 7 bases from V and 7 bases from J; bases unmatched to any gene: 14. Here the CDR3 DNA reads TGTGCCAGCAATCAAGTGGCTAGCGGGAGTCGAAATACGCAGTATTTT. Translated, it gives CASNQVASGSRNTQYF.

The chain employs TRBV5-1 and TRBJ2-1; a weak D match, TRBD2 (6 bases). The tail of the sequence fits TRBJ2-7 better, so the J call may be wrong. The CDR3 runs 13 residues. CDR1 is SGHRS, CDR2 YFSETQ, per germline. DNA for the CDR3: TGCGCCAGCAGCTGGGGGGATAACTACGAGCAGTACTTC. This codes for CASSWGDNYEQYF.

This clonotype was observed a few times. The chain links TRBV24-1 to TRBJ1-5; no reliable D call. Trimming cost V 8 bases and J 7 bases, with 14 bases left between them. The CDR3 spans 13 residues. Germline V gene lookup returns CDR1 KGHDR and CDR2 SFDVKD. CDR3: CATNDGLYQPQHF. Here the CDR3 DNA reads TGTGCCACCAATGACGGGCTCTACCAGCCCCAGCATTTT.

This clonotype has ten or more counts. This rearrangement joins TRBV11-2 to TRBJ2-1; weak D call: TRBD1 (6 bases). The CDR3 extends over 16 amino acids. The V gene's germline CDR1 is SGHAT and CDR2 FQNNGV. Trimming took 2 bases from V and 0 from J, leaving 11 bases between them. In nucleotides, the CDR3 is TGTGCCAGCAGCTTACGGGACACCTTCTCCTACAATGAGCAGTTCTTC. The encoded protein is CASSLRDTFSYNEQFF.

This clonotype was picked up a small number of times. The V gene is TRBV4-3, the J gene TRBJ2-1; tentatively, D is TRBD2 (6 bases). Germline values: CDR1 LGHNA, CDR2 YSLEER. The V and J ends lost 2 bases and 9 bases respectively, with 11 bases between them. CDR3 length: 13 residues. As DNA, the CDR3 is TGCGCCAGCAGCCAAAGGGCTAGCGCTGAGCAGTTCTTC. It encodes CASSQRASAEQFF.

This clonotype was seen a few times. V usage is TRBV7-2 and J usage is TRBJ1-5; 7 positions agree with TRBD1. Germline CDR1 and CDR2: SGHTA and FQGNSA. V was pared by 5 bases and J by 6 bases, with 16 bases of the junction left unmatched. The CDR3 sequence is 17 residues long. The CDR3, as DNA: TGTGCCAGCAGCCCCCAGTCAGGGGGAAGTTCGGGTCAGCCCCAGCATTTT. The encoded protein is CASSPQSGGSSGQPQHF.

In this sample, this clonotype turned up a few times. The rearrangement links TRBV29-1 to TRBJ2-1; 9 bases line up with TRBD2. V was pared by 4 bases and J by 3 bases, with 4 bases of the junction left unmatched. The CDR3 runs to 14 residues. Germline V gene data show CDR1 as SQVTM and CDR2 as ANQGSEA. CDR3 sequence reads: CSVVAGGVYNEQFF. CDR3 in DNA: TGCAGCGTTGTTGCGGGAGGGGTCTACAATGAGCAGTTCTTC.

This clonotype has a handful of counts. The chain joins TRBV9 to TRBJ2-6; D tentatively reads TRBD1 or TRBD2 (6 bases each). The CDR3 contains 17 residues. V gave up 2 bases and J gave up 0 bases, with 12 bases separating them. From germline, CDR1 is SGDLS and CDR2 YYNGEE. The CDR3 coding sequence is TGTGCCAGCAGCGTGGGGGGCGGTTACTCTGGGGCCAACGTCCTGACTTTC. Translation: CASSVGGGYSGANVLTF.

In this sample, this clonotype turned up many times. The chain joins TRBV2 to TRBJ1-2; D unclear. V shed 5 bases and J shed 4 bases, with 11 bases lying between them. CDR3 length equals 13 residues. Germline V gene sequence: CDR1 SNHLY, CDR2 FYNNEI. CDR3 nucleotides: TGTGCCAGCAGTTGGGAGAGCCGCTATGGCTACACCTTC. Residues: CASSWESRYGYTF.

The CDR3 nucleotides are TGCGCCAGCTGGGTCTCTAGCGGCGAGCAGTACTTC. This sequence encodes CASWVSSGEQYF. The V and J genes are TRBV5-1 and TRBJ2-5, with 7 nucleotides matching TRBD2. The closer fit of TRBJ2-7 to the DNA end suggests the J call may be wrong. The CDR3 covers 12 residues. Germline loops: CDR1 SGHRS, CDR2 YFSETQ.

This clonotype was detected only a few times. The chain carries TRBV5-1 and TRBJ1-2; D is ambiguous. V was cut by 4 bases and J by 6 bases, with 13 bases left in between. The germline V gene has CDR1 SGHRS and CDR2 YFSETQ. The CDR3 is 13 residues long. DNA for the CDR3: TGCGCCAGCAGCCGCGGAGGAGGCGATGGCTACACCTTC. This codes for CASSRGGGDGYTF.

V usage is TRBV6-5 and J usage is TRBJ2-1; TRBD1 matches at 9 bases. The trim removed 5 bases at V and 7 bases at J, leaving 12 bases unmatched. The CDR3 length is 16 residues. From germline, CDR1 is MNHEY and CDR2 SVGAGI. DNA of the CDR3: TGTGCCAGCAGTACTACCGGGACAGGGATGTGGAATGAGCAGTTCTTC. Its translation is CASSTTGTGMWNEQFF.

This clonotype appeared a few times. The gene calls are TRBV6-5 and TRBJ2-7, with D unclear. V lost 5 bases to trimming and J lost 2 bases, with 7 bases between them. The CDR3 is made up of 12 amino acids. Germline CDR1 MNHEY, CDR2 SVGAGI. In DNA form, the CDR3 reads TGTGCCAGCAGTAGACCGCCCTACGAGCAGTACTTC. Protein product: CASSRPPYEQYF.

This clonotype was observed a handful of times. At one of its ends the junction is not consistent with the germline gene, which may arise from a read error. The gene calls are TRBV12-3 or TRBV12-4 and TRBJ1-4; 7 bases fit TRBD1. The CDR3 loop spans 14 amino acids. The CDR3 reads CASSSTGFVAYPHF. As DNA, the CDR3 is TGTGCCAGCAGCTCGACAGGGTTTGTGGCCTATCCTCATTTT.

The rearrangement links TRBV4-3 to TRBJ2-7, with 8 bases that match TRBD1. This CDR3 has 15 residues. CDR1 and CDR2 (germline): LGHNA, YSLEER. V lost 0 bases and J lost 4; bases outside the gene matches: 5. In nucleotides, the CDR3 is TGCGCCAGCAGCCAAGATTCCAGGGGGCCTTACGAGCAGTACTTC. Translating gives CASSQDSRGPYEQYF.

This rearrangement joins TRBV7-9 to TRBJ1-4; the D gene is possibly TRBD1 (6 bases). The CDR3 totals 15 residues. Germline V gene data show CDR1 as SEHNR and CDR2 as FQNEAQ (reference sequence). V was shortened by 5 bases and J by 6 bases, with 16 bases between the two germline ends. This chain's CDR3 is CASSQEGRGDEKLFF. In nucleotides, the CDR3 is TGTGCCAGCAGCCAAGAAGGGAGGGGGGATGAAAAACTGTTTTTT.

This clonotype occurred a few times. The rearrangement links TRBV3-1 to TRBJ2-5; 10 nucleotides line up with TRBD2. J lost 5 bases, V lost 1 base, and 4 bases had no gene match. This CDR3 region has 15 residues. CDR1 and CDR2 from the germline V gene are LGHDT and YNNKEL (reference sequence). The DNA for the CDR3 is TGTGCCAGCAGCCAAGTTAGCGGGAGGTTGGAGACCCAGTACTTC. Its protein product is CASSQVSGRLETQYF.

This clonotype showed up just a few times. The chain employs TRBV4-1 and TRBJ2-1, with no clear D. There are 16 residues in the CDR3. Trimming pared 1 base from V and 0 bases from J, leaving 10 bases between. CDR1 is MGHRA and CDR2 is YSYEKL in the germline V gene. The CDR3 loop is CASSQGLTSSYNEQFF. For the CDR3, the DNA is TGCGCCAGCAGCCAAGGGTTAACGAGCTCCTACAATGAGCAGTTCTTC.

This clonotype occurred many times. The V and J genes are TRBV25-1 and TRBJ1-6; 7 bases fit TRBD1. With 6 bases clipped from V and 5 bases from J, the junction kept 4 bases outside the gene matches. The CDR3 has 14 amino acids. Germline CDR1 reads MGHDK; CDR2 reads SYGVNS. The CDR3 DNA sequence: TGTGCCAGCAGCCAACAGGGGAATAATTCACCCCTCCACTTT. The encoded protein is CASSQQGNNSPLHF.